What follows describes a single T cell receptor (beta chain). Its antigen is still unknown. Relative to the germline gene, one junction end is altered; a read error may explain this. RNA was extracted from bulk unsorted tissue and checked for quality with a NanoDrop ND-1000 and an Agilent 2100. Newly diagnosed lung cancer patients without prior chemotherapy who had been admitted for thoracic surgery in China between August and November 2014 were enrolled as donors. Patients who had received previous radiotherapy or chemotherapy, or who had another concurrent cancer, were excluded from the study. Pieces of surgical tissue measuring about 1-2.1 cm3 were kept in RNAlater solution and held at -80 degrees C until needed. These data are taken from a study of tumor and adjacent non-tumor tissue in lung cancer (dated by TCRdb to the late 2010s). For context, the study as a whole: By cancer type, the cohort comprised approximately 12 adenocarcinoma patients, a couple of squamous cell carcinoma patients and 1 small cell lung cancer patient. The roughly 15 patients were aged about 30 to 76 years, included ten or so men and 5 women, and had TNM stage I to III disease. In total, sequencing yielded 130,000,000 or so productive TCRbeta reads, which works out to an average of around 4.2 million reads per sample. The study compared bulk TCRbeta repertoires from lung tumor tissue and matched distant non-tumor lung tissue of some 15 lung cancer patients. Fewer than 35 paired specimens, one tumor and one normal lung sample per patient, were profiled by TCRbeta CDR3 sequencing. Study-wide findings and limitations: TCR diversity was significantly higher in younger patients, and greater tumor TCR diversity was associated with shorter overall survival and shorter disease-free survival. The top 100 clones made up a significantly larger cumulative share of the repertoire in normal lung than in tumor tissue. Peripheral blood was not sequenced, so blood TCRbeta repertoires were not examined in the lung cancer patients of the study. Only approximately 14 patients were included in the cohort, and the need for larger samples and more detailed clinical data was noted by the authors. TCR diversity (inverse Simpson) was significantly higher in tumor than in normal lung tissue (roughly 430 vs 170, P = 0.0075, Mann-Whitney U test). Neither the sequencing platform nor unique molecular identifiers are named or mentioned anywhere in the methods.

The CDR1 and CDR2 encoded by the germline V gene are MGHRA and YSYEKL. From the cysteine through the phenylalanine, the CDR3 covers 17 amino acids. Here the CDR3 DNA is all that survives: 51 bases in frame from base 1. The library relied on multiplex PCR. Sequencing was performed on an Illumina HiSeq 2500. TCRbeta libraries were constructed through three rounds of nested PCR with primers (Table S4) according to protocols modified from ARM-PCR. Before sequencing, PCR products of 200-500 bp were cut from the gel and purified using the QIAquick gel extraction kit. The original pipeline was this. Trimmomatic was used to clean the reads, FLASH was used to merge the reads into complete CDR3 sequences, and MiTCR was used to assign the reads to V(D)J germline segments. VDJtools was used to compute clonal diversity as the inverse Simpson's index. A read counted as productive if the sequence was in-frame and lacked a premature stop codon. The public reads were run again by TCRdb, first through fastp at Q25 and then through MiXCR, and only productive beta chains were kept. Every CDR3 protein is listed once, alongside the most common genes and DNA of its rows. The V and J calls were determined by TCRdb, not by the authors. In all, the sample holds under 100,000 distinct CDR3 sequences, and around 70% of those were seen once. The ten most abundant clones make up around 12% of the sample.

This receptor chain uses TRBV4-1 and TRBJ2-5; 13 central nucleotides agree with TRBD2. The sample was lung tumor tissue. The sequence was collected from a woman aged 70 to 79 with non-small cell lung cancer. The nucleotide sequence is TGCGCCTGCAGTCAAGATAGGACTAGCGGGGGAGAAGAGACCCAGTACTTC. It translates to CACSQDRTSGGEETQYF.